This TCR beta chain came from a study of preoperative IRX-2 immunotherapy in early breast cancer. Measured with immunoSEQ multiplex PCR; TCRdb has only the in-frame clones, and not every one. Of around 57,000 clones listed, roughly 95% are singletons. Trimming stripped 2 bases from V and 0 bases from J, with 8 bases between. CDR3 size: 15 residues. Germline V lookup: CDR1 MRHNA, CDR2 SNTAGT. Indicated treatment: preoperative locoregional IRX-2 cytokine immunotherapy. Preoperative locoregional IRX-2 cytokine immunotherapy was tested in the phase Ib source study. Sampling was performed from a patient treated with IRX-2 immunotherapy. The sequence came from a human donor with breast cancer. This chain connects TRBV6-4 to TRBJ1-3; D gene uncertain. The CDR3, as DNA: TGTGCCAGCAGTGACCCCTCGGGCTCTGGAAACACCATATATTTT. Its protein is CASSDPSGSGNTIYF.